The sample holds many counts of the clone carrying this T cell receptor (beta chain). As yet, its antigen is unknown. The entry originates in a study of T-cell memory formation after mild COVID-19. About the study: TCR clusters showed largely donor specificity. Study observations and caveats: CD4+ contracting clones were found mainly in CM and EM, and CD8+ ones in EMRA. Pre-infection memory held some responding clones, suggesting pre-existing cross-reactive T cells responded. Second-wave clones reaching peak frequency on day 37 lacked confirmed SARS-CoV-2 specificity.

With 4 bases clipped from V and 1 base from J, the junction kept 2 bases outside the gene matches. The CDR3 spans 16 residues. TCRdb called the 5' RACE reads again in MiXCR, with one record for every CDR3 protein. The data contain roughly 130,000 distinct CDR3 sequences, less than 6.5% of them singletons. The chain recombines TRBV12-3 or TRBV12-4 with TRBJ2-5; TRBD2 aligns across 14 bases. This clonotype was sampled from an adult woman who had mild COVID-19 (a few samples of this study predate the infection). Cell type and time point are not known. The sequencing input was PBMCs or a T cell subset sorted from them (not recorded which). The CDR3 region is CASSSGLAGGQETQYF. DNA of the CDR3: TGTGCCAGCAGTTCCGGACTAGCGGGGGGCCAAGAGACCCAGTACTTC.